This T cell receptor beta chain came from a study of control samples from healthy donors and cancer patients. The CDR3 length is 16 residues. Trimming pared 5 bases from V and 1 base from J, leaving 15 bases between. Germline V CDR1 and CDR2: ENHRY, SYGVKD. Profiling relied on immunoSEQ multiplex PCR, and the TCRdb table lists in-frame clones only, not all of them. The sample has roughly 80,000 clones; roughly 86% are singletons. The TCR sequence derives from a man aged 50-60 years in good health. The sequencing sample was made of blood. This rearrangement joins TRBV10-3 to TRBJ2-1; D perhaps matches TRBD1 (6 bases). CDR3 DNA sequence: TGTGCCATCAGTCAATGGACAGACCATTCCTACAATGAGCAGTTCTTC. Its protein is CAISQWTDHSYNEQFF.